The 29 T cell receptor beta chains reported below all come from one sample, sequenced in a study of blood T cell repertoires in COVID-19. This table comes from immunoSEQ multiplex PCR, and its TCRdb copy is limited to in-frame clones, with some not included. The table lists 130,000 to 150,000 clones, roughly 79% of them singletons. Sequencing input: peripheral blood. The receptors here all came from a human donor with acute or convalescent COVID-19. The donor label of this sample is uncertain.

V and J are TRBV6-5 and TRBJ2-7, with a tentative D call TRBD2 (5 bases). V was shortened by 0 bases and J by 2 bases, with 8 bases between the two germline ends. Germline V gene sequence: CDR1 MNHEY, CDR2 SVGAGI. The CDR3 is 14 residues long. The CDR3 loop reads CASSYSEGPYEQYF. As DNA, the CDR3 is TGTGCCAGCAGTTACTCAGAGGGCCCCTACGAGCAGTACTTC.

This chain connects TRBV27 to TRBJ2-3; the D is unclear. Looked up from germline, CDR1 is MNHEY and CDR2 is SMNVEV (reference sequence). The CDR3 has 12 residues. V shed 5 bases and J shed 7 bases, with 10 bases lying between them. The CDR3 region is CASSPGWYTQYF. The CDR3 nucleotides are TGTGCCAGCAGTCCCGGGTGGTATACGCAGTATTTT.

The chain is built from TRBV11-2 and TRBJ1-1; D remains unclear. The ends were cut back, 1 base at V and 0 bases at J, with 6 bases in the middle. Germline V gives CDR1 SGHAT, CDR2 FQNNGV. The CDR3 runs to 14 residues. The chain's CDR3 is CASSLGPLNTEAFF. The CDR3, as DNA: TGTGCCAGCAGCTTAGGGCCCCTGAACACTGAAGCTTTCTTT.

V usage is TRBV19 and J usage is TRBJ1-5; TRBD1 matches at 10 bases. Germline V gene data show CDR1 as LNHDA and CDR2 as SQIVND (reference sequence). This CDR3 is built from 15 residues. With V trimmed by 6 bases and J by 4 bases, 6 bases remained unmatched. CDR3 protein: CASSPRQGANQPQHF. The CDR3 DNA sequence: TGTGCCAGTAGCCCCCGACAGGGGGCAAATCAGCCCCAGCATTTT.

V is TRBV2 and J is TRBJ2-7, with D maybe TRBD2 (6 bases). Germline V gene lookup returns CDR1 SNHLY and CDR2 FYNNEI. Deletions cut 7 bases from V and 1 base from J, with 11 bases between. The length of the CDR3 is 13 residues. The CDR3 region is CASTRDSSYEQYF. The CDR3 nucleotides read TGTGCCAGCACTCGGGACTCTTCCTACGAGCAGTACTTC.

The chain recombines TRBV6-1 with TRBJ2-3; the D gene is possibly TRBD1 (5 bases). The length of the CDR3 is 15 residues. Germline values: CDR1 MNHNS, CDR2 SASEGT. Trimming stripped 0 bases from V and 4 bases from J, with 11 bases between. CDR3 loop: CASSEASGSPDTQYF. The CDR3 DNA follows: TGTGCCAGCAGTGAAGCGTCAGGGTCGCCAGATACGCAGTATTTT.

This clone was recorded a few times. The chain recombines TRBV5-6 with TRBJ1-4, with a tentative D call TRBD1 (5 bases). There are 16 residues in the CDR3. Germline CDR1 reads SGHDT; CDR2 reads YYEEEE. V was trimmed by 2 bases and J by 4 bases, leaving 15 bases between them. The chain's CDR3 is CASSFQGGGRNEKLFF. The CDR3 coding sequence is TGTGCCAGCAGCTTCCAGGGCGGTGGACGTAATGAAAAACTGTTTTTT.

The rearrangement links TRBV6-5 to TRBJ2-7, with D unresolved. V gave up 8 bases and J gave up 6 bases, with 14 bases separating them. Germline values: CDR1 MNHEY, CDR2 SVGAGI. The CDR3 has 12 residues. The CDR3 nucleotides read TGTGCCAGCGGGCAGCCCCTGGGCGAGCAGTACTTC. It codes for CASGQPLGEQYF.

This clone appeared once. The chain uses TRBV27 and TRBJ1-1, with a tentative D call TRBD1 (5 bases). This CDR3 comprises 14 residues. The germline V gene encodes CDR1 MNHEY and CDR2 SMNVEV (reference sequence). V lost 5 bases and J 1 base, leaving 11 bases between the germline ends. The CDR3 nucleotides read TGTGCCAGCAGTCACCCTGACAGGAACACTGAAGCTTTCTTT. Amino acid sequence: CASSHPDRNTEAFF.

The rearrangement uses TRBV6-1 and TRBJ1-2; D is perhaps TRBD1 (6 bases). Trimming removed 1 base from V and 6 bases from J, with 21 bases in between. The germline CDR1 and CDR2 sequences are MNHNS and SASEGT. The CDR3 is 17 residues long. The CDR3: CASSEVVRAGAHDGYTF. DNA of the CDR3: TGTGCCAGCAGTGAAGTGGTTAGGGCAGGGGCCCATGATGGCTACACCTTC.

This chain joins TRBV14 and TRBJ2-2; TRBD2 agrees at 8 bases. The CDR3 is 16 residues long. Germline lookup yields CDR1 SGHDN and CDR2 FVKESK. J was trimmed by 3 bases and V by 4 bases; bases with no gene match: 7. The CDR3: CASSPRGGAHTGELFF. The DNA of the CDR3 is TGTGCCAGCAGCCCCCGGGGGGGGGCGCACACCGGGGAGCTGTTTTTT.

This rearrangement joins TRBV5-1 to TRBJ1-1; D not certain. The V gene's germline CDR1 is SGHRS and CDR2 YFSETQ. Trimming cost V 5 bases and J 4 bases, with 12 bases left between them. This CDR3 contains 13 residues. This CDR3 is CASSTASSTEAFF. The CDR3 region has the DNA TGCGCCAGCAGTACAGCATCGAGCACTGAAGCTTTCTTT.

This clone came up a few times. The CDR3 DNA reads TGTGCCACCAACCCCATGGGAGATAATTCACCCCTCCACTTT. Translation gives CATNPMGDNSPLHF. The rearrangement joins TRBV27 to TRBJ1-6; no firm D call. Germline V lookup: CDR1 MNHEY, CDR2 SMNVEV (reference sequence). The V end was cut by 10 bases, the J end by 5 bases, with 15 bases between. The CDR3 spans 14 residues.

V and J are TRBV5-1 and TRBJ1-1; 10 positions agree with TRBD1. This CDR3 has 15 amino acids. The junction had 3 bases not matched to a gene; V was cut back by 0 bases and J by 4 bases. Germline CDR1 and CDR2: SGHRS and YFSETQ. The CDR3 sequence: CASSLGTGGITEAFF. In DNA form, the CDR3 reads TGCGCCAGCAGCTTGGGGACAGGGGGAATCACTGAAGCTTTCTTT.

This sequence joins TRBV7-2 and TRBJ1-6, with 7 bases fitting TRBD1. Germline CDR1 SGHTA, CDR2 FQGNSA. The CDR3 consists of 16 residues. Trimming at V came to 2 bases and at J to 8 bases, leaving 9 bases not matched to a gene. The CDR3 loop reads CASSLRGRVGDSPLHF. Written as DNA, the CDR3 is TGTGCCAGCAGCTTAAGGGGGCGAGTGGGGGATTCACCCCTCCACTTT.

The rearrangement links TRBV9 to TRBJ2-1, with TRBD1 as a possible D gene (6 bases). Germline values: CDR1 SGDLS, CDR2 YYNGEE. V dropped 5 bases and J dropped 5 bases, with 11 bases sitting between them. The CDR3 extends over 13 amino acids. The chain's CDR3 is CASSRDINNEQFF. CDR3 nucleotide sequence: TGTGCCAGCAGTCGGGACATAAACAATGAGCAGTTCTTC.

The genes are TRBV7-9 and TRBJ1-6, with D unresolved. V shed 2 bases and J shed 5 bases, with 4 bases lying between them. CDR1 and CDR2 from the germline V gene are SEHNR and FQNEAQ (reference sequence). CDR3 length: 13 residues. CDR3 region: CASSLQNNSPLHF. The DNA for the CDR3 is TGTGCCAGCAGCTTACAAAATAATTCACCCCTCCACTTT.

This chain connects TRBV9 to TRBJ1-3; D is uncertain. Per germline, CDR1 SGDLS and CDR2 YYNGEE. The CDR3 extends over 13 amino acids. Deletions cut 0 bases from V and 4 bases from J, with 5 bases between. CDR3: CASSVGRGNTIYF. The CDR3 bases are TGTGCCAGCAGCGTAGGCAGGGGAAACACCATATATTTT.

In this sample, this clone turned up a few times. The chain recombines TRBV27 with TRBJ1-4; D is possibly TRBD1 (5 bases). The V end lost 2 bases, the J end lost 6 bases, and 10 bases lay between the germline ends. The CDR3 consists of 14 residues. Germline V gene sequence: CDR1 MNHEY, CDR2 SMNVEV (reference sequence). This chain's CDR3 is CASSLVQGHEKLFF. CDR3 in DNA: TGTGCCAGCAGTTTAGTTCAGGGCCATGAAAAACTGTTTTTT.

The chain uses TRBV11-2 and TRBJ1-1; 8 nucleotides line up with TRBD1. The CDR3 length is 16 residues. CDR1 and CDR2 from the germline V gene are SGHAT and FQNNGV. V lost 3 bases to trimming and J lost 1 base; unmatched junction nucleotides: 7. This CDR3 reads CASSFTLDRGNTEAFF. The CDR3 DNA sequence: TGTGCCAGCAGCTTCACCCTCGACAGGGGGAACACTGAAGCTTTCTTT.

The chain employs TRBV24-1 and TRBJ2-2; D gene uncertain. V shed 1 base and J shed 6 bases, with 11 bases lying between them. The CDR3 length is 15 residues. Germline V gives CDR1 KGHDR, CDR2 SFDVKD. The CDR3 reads CATSDFTESPGELFF. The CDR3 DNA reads TGTGCCACCAGTGATTTCACAGAGTCCCCCGGGGAGCTGTTTTTT.

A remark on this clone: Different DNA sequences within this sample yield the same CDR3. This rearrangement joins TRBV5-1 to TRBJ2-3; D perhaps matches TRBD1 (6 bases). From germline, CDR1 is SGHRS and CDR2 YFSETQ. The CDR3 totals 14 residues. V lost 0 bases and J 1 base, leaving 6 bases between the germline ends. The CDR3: CASSLAGGTDTQYF. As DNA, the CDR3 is TGCGCCAGCAGCTTGGCAGGGGGCACAGATACGCAGTATTTT.

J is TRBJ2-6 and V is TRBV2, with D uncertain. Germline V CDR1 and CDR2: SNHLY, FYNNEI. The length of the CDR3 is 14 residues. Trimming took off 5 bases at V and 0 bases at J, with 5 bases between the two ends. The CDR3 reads CASSPVSGANVLTF. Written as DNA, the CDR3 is TGTGCCAGCAGTCCCGTCTCTGGGGCCAACGTCCTGACTTTC.

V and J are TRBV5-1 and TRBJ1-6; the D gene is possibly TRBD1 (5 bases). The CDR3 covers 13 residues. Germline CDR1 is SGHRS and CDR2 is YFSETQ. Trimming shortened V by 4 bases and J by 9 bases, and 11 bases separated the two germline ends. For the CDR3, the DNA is TGCGCCAGCAGCCCGGGGGGGGGTTCACCCCTCCACTTT. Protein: CASSPGGGSPLHF.

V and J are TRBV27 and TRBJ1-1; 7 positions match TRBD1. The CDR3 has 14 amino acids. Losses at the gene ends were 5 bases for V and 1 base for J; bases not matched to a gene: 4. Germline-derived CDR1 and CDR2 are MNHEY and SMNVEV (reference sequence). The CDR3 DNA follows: TGTGCCAGCAGTCCCCGACAGGGGAACACTGAAGCTTTCTTT. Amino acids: CASSPRQGNTEAFF.

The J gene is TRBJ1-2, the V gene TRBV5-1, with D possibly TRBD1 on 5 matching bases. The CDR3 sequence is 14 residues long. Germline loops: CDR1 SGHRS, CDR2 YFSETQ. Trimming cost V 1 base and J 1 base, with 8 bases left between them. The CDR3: CASSLRQGNYGYTF. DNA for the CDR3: TGCGCCAGCAGCTTGAGGCAGGGTAACTATGGCTACACCTTC.

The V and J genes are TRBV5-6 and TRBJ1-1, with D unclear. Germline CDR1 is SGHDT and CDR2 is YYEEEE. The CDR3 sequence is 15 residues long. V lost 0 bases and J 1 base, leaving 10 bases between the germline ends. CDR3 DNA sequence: TGTGCCAGCAGCTTGGTCCGTCACACGAACACTGAAGCTTTCTTT. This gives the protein CASSLVRHTNTEAFF. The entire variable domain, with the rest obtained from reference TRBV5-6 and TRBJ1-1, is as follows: DAGVTQSPTHLIKTRGQQVTLRCSPKSGHDTVSWYQQALGQGPQFIFQYYEEEERQRGNFPDRFSGHQFPNYSSELNVNALLLGDSALYLCASSLVRHTNTEAFFGQGTRLTVV.

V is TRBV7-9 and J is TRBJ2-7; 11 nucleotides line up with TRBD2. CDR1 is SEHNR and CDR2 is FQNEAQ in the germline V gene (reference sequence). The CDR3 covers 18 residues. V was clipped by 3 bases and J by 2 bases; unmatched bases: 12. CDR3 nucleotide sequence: TGTGCCAGCAGCTTTCCGGTTAGAGGGACTAGCGGACCCTACGAGCAGTACTTC. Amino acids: CASSFPVRGTSGPYEQYF. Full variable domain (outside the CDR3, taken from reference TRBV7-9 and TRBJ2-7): DTGVSQNPRHKITKRGQNVTFRCDPISEHNRLYWYRQTLGQGPEFLTYFQNEAQLEKSRLLSDRFSAERPKGSFSTLEIQRTEQGDSAMYLCASSFPVRGTSGPYEQYFGPGTRLTVT.

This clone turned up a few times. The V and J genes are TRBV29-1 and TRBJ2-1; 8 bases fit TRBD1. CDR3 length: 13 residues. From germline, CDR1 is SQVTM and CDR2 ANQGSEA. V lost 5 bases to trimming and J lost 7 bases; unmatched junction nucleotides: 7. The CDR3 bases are TGCAGCGTTATGACAGGGGTCGATAATGAGCAGTTCTTC. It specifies CSVMTGVDNEQFF.